This entry features one T cell receptor beta chain sequence. This clone was seen once. What this receptor recognizes is not known. The input lacks base qualities; no much larger clone sits a single base away. The sample belongs to a study of blood T cell repertoires in COVID-19 (dated by TCRdb to the early 2020s). Study-level background: The collaborator samples originated in the United States, Italy and Spain and spanned the acute and convalescent phases of COVID-19. Where available, HLA class I and class II types were obtained from metadata supplied by the sample provider rather than from assay-based typing. The sample metadata nearly always contained a de-identified subject ID, COVID-19 status, age in years and sex. The prospective study material was composed of cDNA or gDNA derived from T cells, B-cell-depleted T cells, or PBMCs. The samples were drawn from two sources: the first 160 participants of the ongoing ImmuneRACE study, and 1,254 subjects contributed by 6 global collaborators. Deeply sampled blood TCRbeta repertoires from subjects exposed to, actively infected with, or recovered from COVID-19 were included in the dataset. The repertoires were released in a freely available public database intended as a resource for research on the immune response to SARS-CoV-2. The paper as a whole reports these results and caveats: The quantity of clinical and demographic metadata differed by source and by participant and was supplied without curation.

TCRbeta CDR3 regions were amplified from genomic DNA by means of the immunoSEQ Assay, a bias-controlled multiplex PCR. Processing in the source paper ran as follows. The number of nucleated cells in each sample was estimated from the amplification of reference gene primers within the assay. To quantify the absolute abundance of each unique TCRbeta CDR3 rearrangement, sequence reads were collapsed and filtered. For each sample, productive Simpson clonality was calculated as the square root of Simpson's diversity index over productive rearrangements. Entries here come from immuneACCESS through TCRdb and include only in-frame sequences with V and J called. Some clones fail to appear in such tables; in the studies checked, an unresolved V gene covers under half of the shortfall, and the cause of the remainder is unknown. The DNA gave D and trimming, while V, J and clone size come from that table. In this sample the table shows roughly 290,000 clones, more than 85% of which occur a single time. The ten largest clones represent 0.75% to 0.9% of the sample.

Relative to germline, V is missing 5 bases and J is missing 5 bases, with 7 bases of the junction outside any gene match. The CDR3 goes from the cysteine to the phenylalanine over 14 residues. Only the CDR3 part of the read is kept: 42 bases, read in frame from the first base. Looking up the germline V gene yields CDR1 SGHDT and CDR2 YYEEEE. Collaborating institutions collected whole blood in K2EDTA tubes following their own protocols. Collaborator samples were shipped for TCRbeta analysis as frozen whole blood, isolated PBMCs, or DNA extracted from either sample type. Recombination linked TRBV5-6 to TRBJ1-5, with TRBD1 identical over 7 junction bases. The receptor comes from a young man with acute or convalescent COVID-19. The sample consisted of peripheral blood. CDR3 sequence: CASRLGQVHQPQHF. The sequenced DNA: TGTGCCAGCAGACTCGGACAGGTTCATCAGCCCCAGCATTTT.